This entry features one TCR beta chain sequence. The sample is drawn from a study of blood T cell repertoires in COVID-19. As for the study in general: COVID-19 samples collected from the United States, Italy and Spain covered acute and convalescent phases. Sample material is recorded as cDNA or gDNA derived from T cells, B-cell-depleted T cells, or PBMCs.

The CDR3 is made up of 14 amino acids. Germline CDR1 and CDR2: LGHDT and YNNKEL (reference sequence). V was clipped by 1 base and J by 0 bases, with 6 bases between them. Authors' data handling: Reference gene primer amplification gave nucleated cell count estimates. Sequencing used immunoSEQ multiplex PCR; TCRdb keeps in-frame clones, though not all of them. V and J calls and clone size are copied from that table; D and trimming were computed from the DNA. The sample shows 40,000 to 50,000 clones, approximately 90% of them seen only once. This clonotype originated in a human donor in a cohort sampled during active COVID-19. Material: peripheral blood. The V call is TRBV3-1 (or the pseudogene TRBV3-2), the J call TRBJ2-5, with a possible D match to TRBD1 (5 bases). The CDR3 nucleotides read TGTGCCAGCAGCCAAGGGACACACCAAGAGACCCAGTACTTC. Translating gives CASSQGTHQETQYF.